This T cell receptor (beta chain) was profiled in a study of radiation and T cells in renal cell carcinoma. Treatment: 15 Gy SBRT to primary tumor, nephrectomy 4 weeks later. Generated by immunoSEQ multiplex PCR, the TCRdb table keeps only in-frame clones and is missing some. This sample has around 13,000 clones, with around 35% found just once. Overall study findings and caveats: Dominant CDR3 motifs were more common in irradiated tumors than controls. Compared with controls, irradiated tumors showed greater TCR clonality.

A few counts support this clone. What it binds is unknown. V gave up 7 bases and J gave up 10 bases, with 19 bases separating them. The V gene's germline CDR1 is SGHTA and CDR2 FQGNSA. The CDR3 is 14 amino acids. The receptor's source is a man between 60 and 75 years old with renal cell carcinoma. The specimen comprised tumor tissue, sampled from a patient whose treatment included radiotherapy and nephrectomy. The chain joins TRBV7-2 to TRBJ1-4; D not resolved. This CDR3 is CASKEVLDRGKLFF. DNA of the CDR3: TGTGCCAGCAAAGAAGTCCTGGACCGAGGAAAACTGTTTTTT.